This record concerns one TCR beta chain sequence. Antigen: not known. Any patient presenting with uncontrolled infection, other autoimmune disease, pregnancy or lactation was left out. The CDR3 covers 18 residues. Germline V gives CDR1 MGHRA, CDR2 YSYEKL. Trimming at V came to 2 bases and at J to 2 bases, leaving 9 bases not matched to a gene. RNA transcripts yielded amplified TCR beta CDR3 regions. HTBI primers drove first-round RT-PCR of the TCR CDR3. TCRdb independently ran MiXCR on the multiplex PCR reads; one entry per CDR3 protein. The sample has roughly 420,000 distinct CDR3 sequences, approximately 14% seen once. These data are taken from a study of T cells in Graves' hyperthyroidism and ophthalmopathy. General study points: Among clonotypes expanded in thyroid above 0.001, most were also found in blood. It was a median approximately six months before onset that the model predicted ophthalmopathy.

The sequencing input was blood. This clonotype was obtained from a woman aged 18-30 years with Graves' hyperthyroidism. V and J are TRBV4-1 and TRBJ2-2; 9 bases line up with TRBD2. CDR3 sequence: CASSQIYSGGSNTGELFF. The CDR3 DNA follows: TGCGCCAGCAGCCAAATATATAGCGGGGGTTCTAACACCGGGGAGCTGTTTTTT.